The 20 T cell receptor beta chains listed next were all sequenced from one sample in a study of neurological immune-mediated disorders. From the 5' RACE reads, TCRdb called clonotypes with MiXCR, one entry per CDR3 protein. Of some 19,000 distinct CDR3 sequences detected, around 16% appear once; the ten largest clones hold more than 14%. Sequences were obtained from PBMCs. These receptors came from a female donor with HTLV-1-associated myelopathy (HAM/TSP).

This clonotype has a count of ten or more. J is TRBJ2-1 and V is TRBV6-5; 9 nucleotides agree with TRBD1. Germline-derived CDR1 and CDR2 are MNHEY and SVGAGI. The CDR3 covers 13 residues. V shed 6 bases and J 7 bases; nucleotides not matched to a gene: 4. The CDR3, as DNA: TGTGCCAGCAGGAAGACAGGGGGAAATGAGCAGTTCTTC. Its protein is CASRKTGGNEQFF.

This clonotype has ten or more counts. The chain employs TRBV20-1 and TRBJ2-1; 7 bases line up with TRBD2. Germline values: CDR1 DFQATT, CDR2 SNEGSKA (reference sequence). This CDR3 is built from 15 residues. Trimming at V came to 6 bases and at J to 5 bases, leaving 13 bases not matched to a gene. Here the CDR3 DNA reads TGCAGTGCGCTAGCCGGGACTACCTGGGACAATGAGCAGTTCTTC. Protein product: CSALAGTTWDNEQFF.

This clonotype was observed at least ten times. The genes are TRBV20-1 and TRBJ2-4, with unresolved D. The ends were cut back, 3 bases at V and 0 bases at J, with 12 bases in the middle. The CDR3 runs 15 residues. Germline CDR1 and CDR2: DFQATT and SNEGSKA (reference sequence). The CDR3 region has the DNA TGCAGTGCTAGGGAAGGTGGGGTAGCCAAAAACATTCAGTACTTC. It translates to CSAREGGVAKNIQYF.

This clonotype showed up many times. CDR3: CSAGLARGFTDTQYF. CDR3 DNA: TGCAGTGCAGGGCTGGCCAGGGGTTTCACAGATACGCAGTATTTT. The V call is TRBV20-1, the J call TRBJ2-3; a possible D gene is TRBD1 (6 bases). Germline CDR1 reads DFQATT; CDR2 reads SNEGSKA (reference sequence). The V end lost 6 bases, the J end lost 2 bases, and 18 bases lay between the germline ends. This CDR3 is built from 15 residues.

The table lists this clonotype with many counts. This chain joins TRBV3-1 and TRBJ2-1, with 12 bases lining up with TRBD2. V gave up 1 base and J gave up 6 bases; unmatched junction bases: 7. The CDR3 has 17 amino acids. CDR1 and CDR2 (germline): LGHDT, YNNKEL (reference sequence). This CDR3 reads CASSQAKLAGGINEQFF. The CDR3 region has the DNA TGTGCCAGCAGCCAAGCAAAACTAGCGGGAGGAATCAATGAGCAGTTCTTC.

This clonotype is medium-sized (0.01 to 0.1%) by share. The CDR3 coding sequence is TGCAGTGCTACCCCAGTGGGAAACACTGAAGCTTTCTTT. As protein: CSATPVGNTEAFF. The rearrangement uses TRBV20-1 and TRBJ1-1; D gene unclear. Germline loops: CDR1 DFQATT, CDR2 SNEGSKA (reference sequence). V lost 4 bases, J lost 2 bases, and 11 bases lay in between. The CDR3 spans 13 residues.

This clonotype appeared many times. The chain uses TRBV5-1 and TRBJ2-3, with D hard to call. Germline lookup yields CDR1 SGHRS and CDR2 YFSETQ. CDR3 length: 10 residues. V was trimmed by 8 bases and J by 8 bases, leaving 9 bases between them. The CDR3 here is CASIPSTQYF. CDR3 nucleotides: TGCGCCAGTATACCGAGTACGCAGTATTTT.

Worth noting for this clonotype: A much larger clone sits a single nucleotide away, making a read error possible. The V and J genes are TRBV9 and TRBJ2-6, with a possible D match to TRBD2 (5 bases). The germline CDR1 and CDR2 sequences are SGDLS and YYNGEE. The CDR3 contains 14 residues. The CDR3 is CANSGLSGANVLTF. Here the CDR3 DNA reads TGTGCCAACAGCGGCCTGTCCGGGGCCAACGTCCTGACTTTC.

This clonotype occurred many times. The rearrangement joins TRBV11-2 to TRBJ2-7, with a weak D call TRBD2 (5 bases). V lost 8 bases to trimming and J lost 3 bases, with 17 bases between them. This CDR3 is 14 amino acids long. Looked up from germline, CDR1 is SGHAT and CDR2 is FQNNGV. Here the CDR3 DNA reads TGTGCCAGCTCCGGGGTGGGAGAAAGCTACGAGCAGTACTTC. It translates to CASSGVGESYEQYF.

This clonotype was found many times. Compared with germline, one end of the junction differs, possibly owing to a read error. CDR3 sequence reads: CSARQVGLPYNEQFF. CDR3 coding DNA: TGCAGTGCTAGACAGGTCGGTCTTCCCTATAATGAGCAGTTCTTC. This chain connects TRBV20-1 to TRBJ2-1, with unresolved D. Germline CDR1 is DFQATT and CDR2 is SNEGSKA (reference sequence). This CDR3 contains 15 residues.

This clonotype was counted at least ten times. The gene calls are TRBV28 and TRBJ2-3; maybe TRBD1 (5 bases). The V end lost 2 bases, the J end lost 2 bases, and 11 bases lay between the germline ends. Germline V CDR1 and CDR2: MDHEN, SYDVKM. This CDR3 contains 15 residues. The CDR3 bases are TGTGCCAGCAGTTTACTAGGGGCTAACACAGATACGCAGTATTTT. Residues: CASSLLGANTDTQYF.

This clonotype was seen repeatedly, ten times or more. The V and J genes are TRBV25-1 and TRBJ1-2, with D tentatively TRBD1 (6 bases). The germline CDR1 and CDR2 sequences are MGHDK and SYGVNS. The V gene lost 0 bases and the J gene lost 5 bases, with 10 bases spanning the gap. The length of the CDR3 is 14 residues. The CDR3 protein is CASSEYGTTYGYTF. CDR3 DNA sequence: TGTGCCAGCAGTGAATATGGGACAACGTATGGCTACACCTTC.

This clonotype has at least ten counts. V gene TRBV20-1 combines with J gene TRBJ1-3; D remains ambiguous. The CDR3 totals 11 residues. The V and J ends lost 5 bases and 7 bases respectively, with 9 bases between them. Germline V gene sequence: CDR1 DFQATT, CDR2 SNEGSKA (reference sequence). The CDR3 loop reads CSAPVRNTIYF. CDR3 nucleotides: TGCAGTGCTCCCGTCCGGAACACCATATATTTT.

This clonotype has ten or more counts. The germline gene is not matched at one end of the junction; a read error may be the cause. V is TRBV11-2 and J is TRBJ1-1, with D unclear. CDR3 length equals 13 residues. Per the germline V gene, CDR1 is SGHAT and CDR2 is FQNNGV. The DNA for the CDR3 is TGTGCCAGCAGCTCCGTACAGCGGGGAAGAGTTGTCTTT. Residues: CASSSVQRGRVVF.

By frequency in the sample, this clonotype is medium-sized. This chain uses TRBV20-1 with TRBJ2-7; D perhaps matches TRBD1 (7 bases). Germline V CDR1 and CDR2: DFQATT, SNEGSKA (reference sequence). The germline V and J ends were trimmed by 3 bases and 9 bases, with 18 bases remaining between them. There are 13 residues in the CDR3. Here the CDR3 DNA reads TGCAGTGCTAGGGCCAGGGGGGTCCGCTGGCAGTACTTC. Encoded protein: CSARARGVRWQYF.

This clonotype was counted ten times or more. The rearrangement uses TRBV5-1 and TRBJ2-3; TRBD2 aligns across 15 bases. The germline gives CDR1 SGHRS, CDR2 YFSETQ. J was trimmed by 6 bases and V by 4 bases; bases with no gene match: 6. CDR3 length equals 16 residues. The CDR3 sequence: CASSPGLAGGPDTQYF. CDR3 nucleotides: TGCGCCAGCAGCCCGGGACTAGCGGGAGGCCCGGATACGCAGTATTTT.

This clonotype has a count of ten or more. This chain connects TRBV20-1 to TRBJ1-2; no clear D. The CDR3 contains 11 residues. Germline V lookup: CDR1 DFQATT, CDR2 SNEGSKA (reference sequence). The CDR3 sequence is CSGSVGNGYTF. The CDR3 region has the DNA TGCAGCGGGAGTGTGGGGAATGGCTACACCTTC.

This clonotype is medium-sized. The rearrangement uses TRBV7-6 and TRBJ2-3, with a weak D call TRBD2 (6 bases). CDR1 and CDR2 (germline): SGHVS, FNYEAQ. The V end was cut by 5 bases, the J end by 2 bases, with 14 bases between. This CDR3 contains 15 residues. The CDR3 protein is CASSPRTTNTDTQYF. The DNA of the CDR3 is TGTGCCAGCAGCCCCCGGACTACTAACACAGATACGCAGTATTTT.

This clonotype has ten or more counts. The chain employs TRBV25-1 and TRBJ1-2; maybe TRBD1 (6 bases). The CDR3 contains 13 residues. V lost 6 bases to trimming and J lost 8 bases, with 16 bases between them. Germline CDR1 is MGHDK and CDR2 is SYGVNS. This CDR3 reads CASSANKGVGYTF. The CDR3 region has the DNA TGTGCCAGCAGCGCAAACAAGGGGGTCGGCTACACCTTC.

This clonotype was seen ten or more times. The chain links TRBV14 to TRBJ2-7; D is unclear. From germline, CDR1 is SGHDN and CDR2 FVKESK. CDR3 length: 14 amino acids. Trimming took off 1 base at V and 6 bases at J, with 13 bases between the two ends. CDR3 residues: CASSQVGPAFEQYF. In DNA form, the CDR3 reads TGTGCCAGCAGCCAAGTCGGGCCAGCCTTCGAGCAGTACTTC.